This record covers a single T cell receptor beta chain. The CDR3 contains 14 residues. CDR1 SNHLY and CDR2 FYNNEI come from the germline V gene. The J segment lost 8 bases and the V segment lost 2 bases, leaving 7 bases of the junction unmatched. This record belongs to a study of cytomegalovirus exposure and HLA in healthy donors. The repertoire was sequenced with immunoSEQ multiplex PCR; TCRdb's copy has only in-frame clones and lacks some. The data contain 130,000 to 150,000 clones, roughly 87% of them singletons. The gene calls are TRBV2 and TRBJ1-2, with 8 positions matching TRBD1. The sample consisted of PBMCs. The sequence derives from a woman younger than 35 in good health and CMV-seropositive. CDR3 in DNA: TGTGCCAGCAGTGAACTTCCAGGGGGCATGGGCTACACCTTC. Amino acids: CASSELPGGMGYTF.